This is a list of T cell receptor beta chains from one sample in a study of Graves' ophthalmopathy and Graves' hyperthyroidism. A single record per CDR3 protein comes from TCRdb applying MiXCR to the multiplex PCR reads. The data show 200,000 to 250,000 distinct CDR3 sequences, with roughly 29% seen just once and about 9.1% held by the top ten. The source material was peripheral blood. These receptors were taken from a man in his fifties with Graves' ophthalmopathy. The CDR3 runs from the conserved cysteine through the conserved F or W. The order of the fields is J gene, V gene, clone size, D gene, CDR3 DNA, CDR3 protein. The D gene is left open where the match is weak. The size field is filled for only some rows; it gives once, few, many or a size class.

j_call: TRBJ1-1
v_call: TRBV19
clone_size: many
d_call: -
cdr3_nt: TGTGCCAGTAGTCCGGGTAAGAACACTGAAGCTTTCTTT
cdr3_aa: CASSPGKNTEAFF

j_call: TRBJ2-7
v_call: TRBV10-3
clone_size: many
d_call: -
cdr3_nt: TGTGCCATCAACGGGGGAACAGGGGCGTTCTACGAGCAGTACTTC
cdr3_aa: CAINGGTGAFYEQYF

j_call: TRBJ1-1
v_call: TRBV6-2/TRBV6-3
clone_size: many
d_call: -
cdr3_nt: TGTGCCAGCGCAGGGCAGGCGAACACTGAAGCTTTCTTT
cdr3_aa: CASAGQANTEAFF

j_call: TRBJ2-2
v_call: TRBV12-3/TRBV12-4
clone_size: -
d_call: -
cdr3_nt: TGTGCCAGCAGTTGGCCAAGGCAGGCGAACACCGGGGAGCTGTTTTTT
cdr3_aa: CASSWPRQANTGELFF

j_call: TRBJ2-7
v_call: TRBV6-5
clone_size: many
d_call: TRBD2
cdr3_nt: TGTGCCAGCAGTTACTCGGGATCCGCGGGAGGCAAATACTCCTACGAGCAGTACTTC
cdr3_aa: CASSYSGSAGGKYSYEQYF

j_call: TRBJ1-2
v_call: TRBV2
clone_size: many
d_call: TRBD1
cdr3_nt: TGTGCCAGCAGTGAAGTAGGGACAGGACATTATGGCTACACCTTC
cdr3_aa: CASSEVGTGHYGYTF

j_call: TRBJ2-5
v_call: TRBV6-5
clone_size: -
d_call: -
cdr3_nt: TGTGCCAGCAGTTACATGGGGCAGGGGGGCCAAGAGACCCAGTACTTC
cdr3_aa: CASSYMGQGGQETQYF

j_call: TRBJ2-5
v_call: TRBV20-1
clone_size: -
d_call: -
cdr3_nt: TGCAGTGCTAGAGCCGAGGGTGGGACCCAGTACTTC
cdr3_aa: CSARAEGGTQYF

j_call: TRBJ2-4
v_call: TRBV6-1
clone_size: many
d_call: -
cdr3_nt: TGTGCCAGCAGTGAAACCTACGGCAGAATAGCCAAAAACATTCAGTACTTC
cdr3_aa: CASSETYGRIAKNIQYF

j_call: TRBJ2-2
v_call: TRBV6-1
clone_size: many
d_call: -
cdr3_nt: TGTGCCAGCAGTGCCGATAGAGGGGAGCTGTTTTTT
cdr3_aa: CASSADRGELFF

j_call: TRBJ2-7
v_call: TRBV7-9
clone_size: many
d_call: -
cdr3_nt: TGTGCCAGCAGCTTAGCGCTAGGGACTCCATACGAGCAGTACTTC
cdr3_aa: CASSLALGTPYEQYF

j_call: TRBJ1-1
v_call: TRBV11-2
clone_size: -
d_call: -
cdr3_nt: TGTGCCAGCAGCTTAGGAGGGGGAGCTTTCTTT
cdr3_aa: CASSLGGGAFF

j_call: TRBJ2-7
v_call: TRBV27
clone_size: many
d_call: -
cdr3_nt: TGTGCCAGCAGCCCCCTCCCGGACGGGTCCTACGAGCAGTACTTC
cdr3_aa: CASSPLPDGSYEQYF

j_call: TRBJ1-1
v_call: TRBV19
clone_size: many
d_call: -
cdr3_nt: TGTGCCAGTAGTACGGTTATTGGGGCTGAAGCTTTCTTT
cdr3_aa: CASSTVIGAEAFF